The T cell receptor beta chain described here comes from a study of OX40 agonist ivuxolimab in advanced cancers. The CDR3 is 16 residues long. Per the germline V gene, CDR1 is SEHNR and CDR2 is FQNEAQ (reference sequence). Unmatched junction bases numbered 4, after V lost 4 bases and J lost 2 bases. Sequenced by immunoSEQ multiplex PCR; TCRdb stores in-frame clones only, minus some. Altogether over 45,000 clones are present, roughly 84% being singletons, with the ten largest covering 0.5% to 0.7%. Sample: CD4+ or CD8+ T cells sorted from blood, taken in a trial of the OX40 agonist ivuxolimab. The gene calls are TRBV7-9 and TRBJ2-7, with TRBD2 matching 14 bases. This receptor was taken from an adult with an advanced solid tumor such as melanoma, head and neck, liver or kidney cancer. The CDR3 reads CASSSETSGRAYEQYF. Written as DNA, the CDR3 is TGTGCCAGCAGCTCCGAGACTAGCGGGAGGGCCTACGAGCAGTACTTC. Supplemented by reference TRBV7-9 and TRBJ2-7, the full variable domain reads DTGVSQNPRHKITKRGQNVTFRCDPISEHNRLYWYRQTLGQGPEFLTYFQNEAQLEKSRLLSDRFSAERPKGSFSTLEIQRTEQGDSAMYLCASSSETSGRAYEQYFGPGTRLTVT.